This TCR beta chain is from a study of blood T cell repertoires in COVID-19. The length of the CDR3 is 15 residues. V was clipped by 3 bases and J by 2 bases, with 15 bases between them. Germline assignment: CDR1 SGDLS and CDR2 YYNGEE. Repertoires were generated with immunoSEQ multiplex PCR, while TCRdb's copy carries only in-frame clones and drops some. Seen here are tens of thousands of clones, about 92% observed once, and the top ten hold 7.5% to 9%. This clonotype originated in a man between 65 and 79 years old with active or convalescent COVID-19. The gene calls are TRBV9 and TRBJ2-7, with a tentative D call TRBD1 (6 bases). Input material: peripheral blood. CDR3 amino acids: CASSAGDTLPYEQYF. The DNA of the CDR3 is TGTGCCAGCAGCGCCGGGGACACTCTCCCCTACGAGCAGTACTTC.